This is a list of T cell receptor beta chains from one sample in a study of patients and donors after allogeneic stem cell transplantation. TCRdb recomputed calls from the RT-PCR reads with MiXCR, one row per CDR3 protein. The sample includes roughly 880,000 distinct CDR3 sequences, roughly 18% seen only once; the top ten take 5% to 7.5%. Sequenced material: blood, either unsorted or a sorted T cell fraction (not recorded which). The receptor source for this set is a human donor who was either an allogeneic HSCT recipient or a stem cell or donor lymphocyte infusion donor (not recorded which). It is not recorded whose cells these are; they may come from a transplant donor. The CDR3 runs from the conserved cysteine through the conserved F or W. Each record gives: D gene, J gene, V gene, clone size, CDR3 protein, CDR3 DNA. A D gene is named only where the DNA matches it firmly. The size entry is marked missing in some rows and otherwise reads once, few, many or a size class.

d_call: NA
j_call: TRBJ1-2
v_call: TRBV4-1
clone_size: NA
cdr3_aa: CASSQERGSAYGYTF
cdr3_nt: TGCGCCAGCAGCCAAGAGAGGGGTTCCGCCTATGGCTACACCTTC

d_call: TRBD1
j_call: TRBJ1-1
v_call: TRBV20-1
clone_size: few
cdr3_aa: CSARVVDRGPPNTEAFF
cdr3_nt: TGCAGTGCTAGGGTCGTCGACAGGGGGCCTCCGAACACTGAAGCTTTCTTT

d_call: NA
j_call: TRBJ2-1
v_call: TRBV12-3/TRBV12-4
clone_size: NA
cdr3_aa: CASSLMDPPDNEQFF
cdr3_nt: TGTGCCAGCAGTTTGATGGACCCCCCCGACAATGAGCAGTTCTTC

d_call: NA
j_call: TRBJ1-5
v_call: TRBV7-2
clone_size: few
cdr3_aa: CASSLEAGTQPQHF
cdr3_nt: TGTGCCAGCAGCTTAGAAGCGGGGACTCAGCCCCAGCATTTT

d_call: NA
j_call: TRBJ2-2
v_call: TRBV4-3
clone_size: NA
cdr3_aa: CASSQRAATNTGELFF
cdr3_nt: TGCGCCAGCAGCCAGCGGGCGGCCACGAACACCGGGGAGCTGTTTTTT

d_call: TRBD2
j_call: TRBJ2-2
v_call: TRBV4-3
clone_size: NA
cdr3_aa: CASSQDHTGGASNGELFF
cdr3_nt: TGCGCCAGCAGCCAAGATCACACCGGGGGGGCCTCTAACGGGGAGCTGTTTTTT

d_call: TRBD2
j_call: TRBJ2-1
v_call: TRBV27
clone_size: few
cdr3_aa: CASSLWGGTGNEQFF
cdr3_nt: TGTGCCAGCAGTTTATGGGGGGGGACGGGGAATGAGCAGTTCTTC

d_call: NA
j_call: TRBJ2-1
v_call: TRBV14
clone_size: NA
cdr3_aa: CASSQRDFLSYNEQFF
cdr3_nt: TGTGCCAGCAGCCAACGTGATTTTCTATCCTACAATGAGCAGTTCTTC

d_call: NA
j_call: TRBJ1-6
v_call: TRBV28
clone_size: many
cdr3_aa: CASSGEGLSSYNSPLHF
cdr3_nt: TGTGCCAGCAGTGGGGAAGGTCTGAGCTCCTATAATTCACCCCTCCACTTT

d_call: TRBD2
j_call: TRBJ2-1
v_call: TRBV9
clone_size: few
cdr3_aa: CASSVSGGRNEQFF
cdr3_nt: TGTGCCAGCAGCGTGTCGGGAGGGAGGAATGAGCAGTTCTTC

d_call: TRBD1
j_call: TRBJ1-4
v_call: TRBV20-1
clone_size: NA
cdr3_aa: CSARDRRDSNEKLFF
cdr3_nt: TGCAGTGCTAGAGATCGAAGGGACAGCAATGAAAAACTGTTTTTT

d_call: TRBD1
j_call: TRBJ1-5
v_call: TRBV24-1
clone_size: NA
cdr3_aa: CATSDRGHGQPQHF
cdr3_nt: TGTGCCACCAGTGACAGGGGGCATGGACAGCCCCAGCATTTT

d_call: TRBD2
j_call: TRBJ2-1
v_call: TRBV7-6
clone_size: NA
cdr3_aa: CASSQGASGRAKADEQFF
cdr3_nt: TGTGCCAGCAGCCAGGGGGCTAGCGGGAGGGCCAAGGCTGATGAGCAGTTCTTC

d_call: NA
j_call: TRBJ2-7
v_call: TRBV2
clone_size: few
cdr3_aa: CAWAGLLEQYF
cdr3_nt: TGTGCTTGGGCGGGACTGCTGGAGCAGTACTTC